Following are 6 T cell receptor beta chains from one sample sequenced in a study of T-cell reconstitution after alpha-beta-depleted transplantation in children. Preparing the TCRbeta library involved the use of unique molecular identifiers. TCRdb reanalysed the PCR reads using MiXCR and keeps one entry per CDR3 protein. The sample comprises some 280,000 distinct CDR3 sequences, 9.5% to 10% of which are singletons, and 9.5% to 13% rests with the top ten. Specimen: PBMCs from the stem cell graft donor, collected from the stem cell graft. These receptor sequences come from a human donor who donated a stem cell graft to a child with SCID.

This clonotype occurred a few times. The CDR3 spells CASSYRSRDRGLMGDTQYF. The CDR3, as DNA: TGTGCCAGCAGTTACCGGTCCCGGGACAGGGGCCTCATGGGTGATACGCAGTATTTT. The chain has TRBV6-5 and TRBJ2-3; 10 nucleotides align to TRBD1. Unmatched junction bases numbered 17, after V lost 2 bases and J lost 6 bases. Germline V gene data show CDR1 as MNHEY and CDR2 as SVGAGI. The length of the CDR3 is 19 residues.

At least ten counts were recorded for this clonotype. The CDR3 spells CASRGVAYEQYF. The DNA of the CDR3 is TGTGCCAGCAGGGGAGTAGCCTACGAGCAGTACTTC. The chain joins TRBV25-1 to TRBJ2-7; the D gene is possibly TRBD2 (5 bases). The V gene lost 6 bases and the J gene lost 2 bases, with 8 bases spanning the gap. The CDR3 covers 12 residues. Germline V gene sequence: CDR1 MGHDK, CDR2 SYGVNS.

This clonotype was detected a few times. V usage is TRBV7-8 and J usage is TRBJ1-3; no clear D gene. Looked up from germline, CDR1 is SGHVS and CDR2 is FQNEAQ. The CDR3 covers 13 residues. Trimming stripped 8 bases from V and 4 bases from J, with 12 bases between. The CDR3 here is CASQGSLGNTIYF. For the CDR3, the DNA is TGTGCCAGCCAAGGATCTCTAGGAAACACCATATATTTT.

With respect to this clonotype: Sequence at one end of the junction differs from germline and may be a read error. The chain has TRBV12-3 or TRBV12-4 and TRBJ2-7; 7 bases align to TRBD1. This CDR3 is built from 13 residues. The CDR3 DNA sequence: TGTTCCAGCAGTTTTGGGACAGCCTACGAGCAGTACTTC. Residues: CSSSFGTAYEQYF.

The chain uses TRBV19 and TRBJ2-2, with a tentative D call TRBD2 (5 bases). The length of the CDR3 is 13 residues. The germline V gene encodes CDR1 LNHDA and CDR2 SQIVND (reference sequence). V was shortened by 5 bases and J by 7 bases, with 11 bases between the two germline ends. The CDR3 loop reads CASSGLPGGELFF. The CDR3 region has the DNA TGTGCCAGTAGTGGACTCCCGGGCGGGGAGCTGTTTTTT.

This clonotype was observed a few times. The V and J genes are TRBV10-3 and TRBJ2-3; 7 nucleotides match TRBD2. V was pared by 4 bases and J by 1 base, with 2 bases of the junction left unmatched. CDR1 and CDR2 (germline): ENHRY, SYGVKD. The CDR3 loop spans 14 amino acids. DNA for the CDR3: TGTGCCATCAGTGGGCTAGCGGGCACAGATACGCAGTATTTT. Its protein product is CAISGLAGTDTQYF.